This T cell receptor beta chain came from a study of human T cells and chemical hapten exposure. On the study more broadly: There were weekly diphenylcyclopropenone doses to the scalp for patients throughout the roughly 23-week study. Study-wide findings and caveats: In comparison with controls, expanded TCRs gave rise to a significantly larger number of large CDR3 similarity clusters.

Time point noted: patch test 2, 6 weeks after DPC sensitization. The sample's treatment: therapeutic diphenylcyclopropenone sensitization with weekly scalp DPC. Using its own MiXCR run on the RACE reads, TCRdb lists one record per CDR3 protein. This sample yields 75,000 to 100,000 distinct CDR3 sequences, of which about 9.3% are seen a single time; approximately 2% belongs to the top ten. A remark on this clonotype: Its antigen remains unidentified. The junction and the germline gene differ at one end; a read error may be behind it.

The receptor was isolated from a woman between 40 and 50 years old with alopecia areata. Some clones in this sample may be carry-over from other donors' samples. The starting material was whole blood, obtained in connection with sensitization to the hapten diphenylcyclopropenone (DPC).

The CDR3 nucleotides read TGTGCCAGCAGCTTAGATTTTAATCCACCCCTCCACTTT. Its translation is CASSLDFNPPLHF. The V gene is TRBV11-3, the J gene TRBJ1-6; D uncertain. CDR3 size: 13 residues. Looked up from germline, CDR1 is SGHNT and CDR2 is YENEEA. Complete variable domain (other parts from reference TRBV11-3 and TRBJ1-6): EAGVVQSPRYKIIEKKQPVAFWCNPISGHNTLYWYLQNLGQGPELLIRYENEEAVDDSQLPKDRFSAERLKGVDSTLKIQPAELGDSAVYLCASSLDFNPPLHFGNGTRLTVT.